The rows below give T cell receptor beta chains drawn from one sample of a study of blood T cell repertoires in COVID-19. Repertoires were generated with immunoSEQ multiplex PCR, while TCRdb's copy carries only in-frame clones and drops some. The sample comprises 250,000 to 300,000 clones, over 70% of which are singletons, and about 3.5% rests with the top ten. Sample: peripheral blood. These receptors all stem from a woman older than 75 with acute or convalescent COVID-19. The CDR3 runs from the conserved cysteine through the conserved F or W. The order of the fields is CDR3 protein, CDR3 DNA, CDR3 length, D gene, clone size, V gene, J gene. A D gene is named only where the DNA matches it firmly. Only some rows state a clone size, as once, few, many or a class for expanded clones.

CDR3aa: CASSIGRSSYEQYF
CDR3nt: TGTGCCAGCAGCATCGGCCGGAGCTCCTACGAGCAGTACTTC
len: 14
d_gene: .
abundance: few
v_gene: TRBV7-8
j_gene: TRBJ2-7

CDR3aa: CASSLDGRGSYNEQFF
CDR3nt: TGTGCCAGCAGCTTAGATGGCAGGGGCTCGTACAATGAGCAGTTCTTC
len: 16
d_gene: .
abundance: .
v_gene: TRBV7-8
j_gene: TRBJ2-1

CDR3aa: CASSQGQNTEAFF
CDR3nt: TGTGCCAGCAGCCAGGGACAGAACACTGAAGCTTTCTTT
len: 13
d_gene: .
abundance: .
v_gene: TRBV3-1/TRBV3-2
j_gene: TRBJ1-1

CDR3aa: CASSSQSSGDYEQYF
CDR3nt: TGTGCCAGTAGTAGTCAGTCTAGCGGTGACTACGAGCAGTACTTC
len: 15
d_gene: TRBD2
abundance: .
v_gene: TRBV19
j_gene: TRBJ2-7

CDR3aa: CASSYPGTPSPLHF
CDR3nt: TGTGCCAGCAGCTACCCCGGGACACCATCACCCCTCCACTTT
len: 14
d_gene: .
abundance: .
v_gene: TRBV5-4
j_gene: TRBJ1-6

CDR3aa: CASSQDGVPGQTNTEAFF
CDR3nt: TGCGCCAGCAGCCAAGATGGGGTCCCCGGACAGACGAACACTGAAGCTTTCTTT
len: 18
d_gene: .
abundance: .
v_gene: TRBV4-1
j_gene: TRBJ1-1

CDR3aa: CASSQVGRVDIQYF
CDR3nt: TGCGCCAGCAGCCAAGTGGGCAGGGTGGACATTCAGTACTTC
len: 14
d_gene: .
abundance: .
v_gene: TRBV4-1
j_gene: TRBJ2-4

CDR3aa: CASSLQGFGTGYTF
CDR3nt: TGTGCCAGCAGCTTACAGGGGTTTGGTACGGGCTACACCTTC
len: 14
d_gene: .
abundance: .
v_gene: TRBV13
j_gene: TRBJ1-2

CDR3aa: CASTQPTGVDNQPQHF
CDR3nt: TGTGCCAGTACCCAACCTACAGGGGTGGACAATCAGCCCCAGCATTTT
len: 16
d_gene: TRBD1
abundance: .
v_gene: TRBV19
j_gene: TRBJ1-5

CDR3aa: CASSDPGRGTEAFF
CDR3nt: TGTGCCAGCAGTGATCCTGGGAGGGGCACTGAAGCTTTCTTT
len: 14
d_gene: .
abundance: .
v_gene: TRBV2
j_gene: TRBJ1-1

CDR3aa: CASRAGTVNEKLFF
CDR3nt: TGTGCCAGCAGGGCCGGGACAGTGAATGAAAAACTGTTTTTT
len: 14
d_gene: TRBD1
abundance: .
v_gene: TRBV6-5
j_gene: TRBJ1-4

CDR3aa: CASTGGAGGSEQYF
CDR3nt: TGCGCCAGCACCGGCGGGGCGGGAGGATCCGAGCAGTACTTC
len: 14
d_gene: TRBD2
abundance: many
v_gene: TRBV10-2
j_gene: TRBJ2-7

CDR3aa: CATSDFKTGPNTGELFF
CDR3nt: TGTGCCACCAGTGATTTCAAGACAGGCCCGAACACCGGGGAGCTGTTTTTT
len: 17
d_gene: .
abundance: .
v_gene: TRBV24-1
j_gene: TRBJ2-2

CDR3aa: CASTVQGSSTEAFF
CDR3nt: TGTGCCAGTACCGTACAGGGATCTAGCACTGAAGCTTTCTTT
len: 14
d_gene: .
abundance: .
v_gene: TRBV19
j_gene: TRBJ1-1

CDR3aa: CASSWGTSGVTYEQYF
CDR3nt: TGTGCCAGCAGTTGGGGGACTAGCGGGGTAACCTACGAGCAGTACTTC
len: 16
d_gene: TRBD2
abundance: .
v_gene: TRBV6-6
j_gene: TRBJ2-7

CDR3aa: CASSSTGGRETQYF
CDR3nt: TGTGCCAGCAGCTCGACAGGGGGGCGAGAGACCCAGTACTTC
len: 14
d_gene: TRBD1
abundance: .
v_gene: TRBV7-2
j_gene: TRBJ2-5

CDR3aa: CASSQGRRNQPQHF
CDR3nt: TGTGCCAGCAGCCAAGGGCGGAGGAATCAGCCCCAGCATTTT
len: 14
d_gene: .
abundance: few
v_gene: TRBV3-1/TRBV3-2
j_gene: TRBJ1-5

CDR3aa: CASSPGSESTDTQYF
CDR3nt: TGTGCCAGCAGCCCCGGGAGCGAATCCACAGATACGCAGTATTTT
len: 15
d_gene: .
abundance: .
v_gene: TRBV5-4
j_gene: TRBJ2-3

CDR3aa: CASTRDRVGTGELFF
CDR3nt: TGTGCCAGCACCAGGGACAGGGTTGGCACCGGGGAGCTGTTTTTT
len: 15
d_gene: TRBD1
abundance: .
v_gene: TRBV27
j_gene: TRBJ2-2

CDR3aa: CASSISSSGFHNEQFF
CDR3nt: TGTGCCAGTAGTATATCGTCTAGCGGGTTCCACAATGAGCAGTTCTTC
len: 16
d_gene: TRBD2
abundance: .
v_gene: TRBV19
j_gene: TRBJ2-1

CDR3aa: CASRTSGNQETQYF
CDR3nt: TGTGCCAGCAGGACTAGCGGGAACCAAGAGACCCAGTACTTC
len: 14
d_gene: TRBD2
abundance: .
v_gene: TRBV3-1/TRBV3-2
j_gene: TRBJ2-5

CDR3aa: CASSPQAGVGRTQYF
CDR3nt: TGTGCCAGCAGTCCGCAAGCGGGGGTCGGTCGTACGCAGTATTTT
len: 15
d_gene: TRBD2
abundance: .
v_gene: TRBV28
j_gene: TRBJ2-3

CDR3aa: CASSLGLAGGHNEQFF
CDR3nt: TGCGCCAGCAGCTTGGGGCTAGCGGGAGGCCACAATGAGCAGTTCTTC
len: 16
d_gene: TRBD2
abundance: .
v_gene: TRBV5-1
j_gene: TRBJ2-1

CDR3aa: CASSSTSGRAYEQYF
CDR3nt: TGTGCCAGCAGTTCCACTAGCGGGAGGGCCTACGAGCAGTACTTC
len: 15
d_gene: TRBD2
abundance: .
v_gene: TRBV6-5
j_gene: TRBJ2-7

CDR3aa: CASRMGQTNTGELFF
CDR3nt: TGTGCCAGCAGAATGGGGCAGACGAACACCGGGGAGCTGTTTTTT
len: 15
d_gene: .
abundance: once
v_gene: TRBV2
j_gene: TRBJ2-2

CDR3aa: CASKRILRRQSTEAFF
CDR3nt: TGTGCCAGCAAAAGAATACTCCGGAGACAGTCCACTGAAGCTTTCTTT
len: 16
d_gene: .
abundance: .
v_gene: TRBV2
j_gene: TRBJ1-1

CDR3aa: CASRAGGGTDTQYF
CDR3nt: TGTGCCAGCAGGGCGGGGGGCGGTACAGATACGCAGTATTTT
len: 14
d_gene: TRBD2
abundance: many
v_gene: TRBV27
j_gene: TRBJ2-3

CDR3aa: CASSDRSGTDYGYTF
CDR3nt: TGTGCCAGCAGTGATCGTAGTGGGACTGACTATGGCTACACCTTC
len: 15
d_gene: .
abundance: .
v_gene: TRBV6-1
j_gene: TRBJ1-2

CDR3aa: CASSPGASGQETQYF
CDR3nt: TGCGCCAGCAGCCCCGGGGCTAGCGGGCAAGAGACCCAGTACTTC
len: 15
d_gene: TRBD2
abundance: .
v_gene: TRBV5-1
j_gene: TRBJ2-5

CDR3aa: CASSYGQGGEKLFF
CDR3nt: TGTGCCAGCTCATATGGACAGGGCGGGGAAAAACTGTTTTTT
len: 14
d_gene: TRBD1
abundance: .
v_gene: TRBV18
j_gene: TRBJ1-4

CDR3aa: CASSIPPRGGDNEQFF
CDR3nt: TGTGCCAGTAGTATCCCCCCACGCGGAGGGGACAATGAGCAGTTCTTC
len: 16
d_gene: .
abundance: .
v_gene: TRBV19
j_gene: TRBJ2-1

CDR3aa: CASSYSRGRGKAEAFF
CDR3nt: TGTGCCAGCAGTTATTCTCGGGGACGGGGGAAGGCTGAAGCTTTCTTT
len: 16
d_gene: .
abundance: once
v_gene: TRBV6-2/TRBV6-3
j_gene: TRBJ1-1

CDR3aa: CASSYSRGQGYQETQYF
CDR3nt: TGTGCCAGCAGTTACTCTCGAGGACAGGGGTACCAAGAGACCCAGTACTTC
len: 17
d_gene: TRBD1
abundance: .
v_gene: TRBV6-2/TRBV6-3
j_gene: TRBJ2-5

CDR3aa: CASSYDRATNYGYTF
CDR3nt: TGTGCCAGCAGTTATGACAGGGCGACCAACTATGGTTACACCTTC
len: 15
d_gene: TRBD1
abundance: once
v_gene: TRBV6-5
j_gene: TRBJ1-2

CDR3aa: CAWSLPGVPNQPQHF
CDR3nt: TGTGCCTGGAGCCTTCCGGGGGTTCCCAATCAGCCCCAGCATTTT
len: 15
d_gene: .
abundance: .
v_gene: TRBV30
j_gene: TRBJ1-5

CDR3aa: CASSYATGAGNTIYF
CDR3nt: TGTGCCAGCAGTTACGCCACAGGCGCTGGAAACACCATATATTTT
len: 15
d_gene: .
abundance: .
v_gene: TRBV6-5
j_gene: TRBJ1-3

CDR3aa: CASSDQDSFAGELFF
CDR3nt: TGTGCCAGCAGTGACCAGGACTCGTTCGCCGGGGAGCTGTTTTTT
len: 15
d_gene: .
abundance: .
v_gene: TRBV2
j_gene: TRBJ2-2

CDR3aa: CASSPGGANTEAFF
CDR3nt: TGTGCCAGCTCCCCGGGAGGGGCGAACACTGAAGCTTTCTTT
len: 14
d_gene: .
abundance: .
v_gene: TRBV18
j_gene: TRBJ1-1

CDR3aa: CASSREGTRQPQHF
CDR3nt: TGTGCCAGTAGTAGGGAAGGGACACGGCAGCCCCAGCATTTT
len: 14
d_gene: .
abundance: .
v_gene: TRBV19
j_gene: TRBJ1-5

CDR3aa: CASSEDRHGIVYGYTF
CDR3nt: TGTGCCAGCTCAGAGGACAGACATGGTATTGTCTATGGCTACACCTTC
len: 16
d_gene: .
abundance: .
v_gene: TRBV18
j_gene: TRBJ1-2

CDR3aa: CASLMGGLGYTF
CDR3nt: TGTGCCAGCCTAATGGGGGGGCTTGGCTACACCTTC
len: 12
d_gene: .
abundance: .
v_gene: TRBV12-3/TRBV12-4
j_gene: TRBJ1-2

CDR3aa: CASSQELLAGVLGTQYF
CDR3nt: TGCGCCAGCAGCCAAGAACTGCTAGCGGGAGTACTGGGTACGCAGTATTTT
len: 17
d_gene: TRBD2
abundance: .
v_gene: TRBV4-1
j_gene: TRBJ2-3

CDR3aa: CASSEGGEGNIQYF
CDR3nt: TGTGCCAGCAGTGAAGGGGGAGAGGGAAACATTCAGTACTTC
len: 14
d_gene: .
abundance: .
v_gene: TRBV6-1
j_gene: TRBJ2-4

CDR3aa: CASSPNRNYGYTF
CDR3nt: TGTGCCAGCAGCCCCAACAGAAACTATGGCTACACCTTC
len: 13
d_gene: .
abundance: .
v_gene: TRBV6-5
j_gene: TRBJ1-2

CDR3aa: CSASPRTVGNTIYF
CDR3nt: TGCAGTGCCAGTCCTCGGACAGTAGGAAACACCATATATTTT
len: 14
d_gene: .
abundance: .
v_gene: TRBV20-1
j_gene: TRBJ1-3

CDR3aa: CASSFETRSIYEQYF
CDR3nt: TGCGCCAGCAGCTTCGAGACTAGGAGTATCTACGAGCAGTACTTC
len: 15
d_gene: .
abundance: .
v_gene: TRBV5-1
j_gene: TRBJ2-7

CDR3aa: CASSVAEGQVSGNTIYF
CDR3nt: TGTGCCAGCAGCGTAGCTGAGGGACAGGTCTCTGGAAACACCATATATTTT
len: 17
d_gene: TRBD1
abundance: few
v_gene: TRBV9
j_gene: TRBJ1-3

CDR3aa: CASSEDRRSVGIKNIQYF
CDR3nt: TGTGCCAGCAGTGAGGACAGGAGGAGTGTGGGGATCAAAAACATTCAGTACTTC
len: 18
d_gene: TRBD1
abundance: .
v_gene: TRBV2
j_gene: TRBJ2-4

CDR3aa: CASSVDNRGTGELFF
CDR3nt: TGTGCCAGCAGCGTAGACAACAGGGGTACCGGGGAGCTGTTTTTT
len: 15
d_gene: TRBD1
abundance: .
v_gene: TRBV9
j_gene: TRBJ2-2

CDR3aa: CASSFSGGAFYEQFF
CDR3nt: TGCGCCAGCAGCTTTAGCGGGGGGGCTTTCTATGAGCAGTTCTTC
len: 15
d_gene: TRBD2
abundance: .
v_gene: TRBV5-1
j_gene: TRBJ2-1

CDR3aa: CASSLDPRGTEAFF
CDR3nt: TGCGCCAGCAGCCTAGACCCAAGGGGGACTGAAGCTTTCTTT
len: 14
d_gene: .
abundance: .
v_gene: TRBV4-1
j_gene: TRBJ1-1